A single sample gave rise to the 15 T cell receptor beta chains below, sequenced in a study of T cells expressing NK-cell markers. TCRdb reprocessed the 5' RACE reads; each CDR3 protein has one entry and no DNA is given. This listing includes a few hundred thousand distinct CDR3 sequences. Sequencing was carried out using blood T cells: a sorted CD56 or NKG2C T cell subset, CD4+ or CD8+ T cells, or bulk PBMC T cells (not recorded which). Receptors originate from a man aged 18-75 years in good health.

V usage is TRBV5-6 and J usage is TRBJ2-1; checking the TCRdb D call of TRBD1 is not possible without DNA. From germline, CDR1 is SGHDT and CDR2 YYEEEE. The CDR3 has 16 residues. The chain's CDR3 is CASSLTRQVAYNEQFF.

The V call is TRBV12-3 or TRBV12-4, the J call TRBJ2-2; no DNA is available, so the TRBD1 call from TCRdb remains unchecked. There are 15 residues in the CDR3. Here the CDR3 reads CASRSTGGPSGELFF.

The rearrangement uses TRBV20-1 and TRBJ2-7; TCRdb gives TRBD1 as the D gene, but with no DNA this cannot be confirmed. Germline CDR1 and CDR2: DFQATT and SNEGSKA (reference sequence). CDR3 length: 15 residues. CDR3 protein: CSARDRDSWGYEQYF.

This chain joins TRBV7-8 and TRBJ2-1; without DNA, the TCRdb call of TRBD2 cannot be checked. Per the germline V gene, CDR1 is SGHVS and CDR2 is FQNEAQ. The CDR3 totals 15 residues. The CDR3 sequence: CASSTGLAGAGEQFF.

V usage is TRBV3-1 and J usage is TRBJ1-2. The germline CDR1 and CDR2 sequences are LGHDT and YNNKEL (reference sequence). The CDR3 has 14 residues. This CDR3 reads CASSHFGSTYGYTF.

The rearrangement uses TRBV7-8 and TRBJ2-5; TCRdb reports TRBD1, a call that lacks DNA to check it against. The CDR3 totals 13 residues. Looked up from germline, CDR1 is SGHVS and CDR2 is FQNEAQ. CDR3: CASGRDSQETQYF.

The rearrangement joins TRBV29-1 to TRBJ2-1; TCRdb gives TRBD2 as the D gene, but with no DNA this cannot be confirmed. Looked up from germline, CDR1 is SQVTM and CDR2 is ANQGSEA. This CDR3 is built from 14 residues. The CDR3 reads CSVDSRGGNNEQFF.

V and J are TRBV12-3 or TRBV12-4 and TRBJ2-7; TCRdb selects TRBD2, and the lack of DNA leaves this call unchecked. The CDR3 covers 14 residues. This CDR3 reads CASSNLAGGYEQYF.

The V call is TRBV11-2, the J call TRBJ2-1; the D call of TRBD1 rests on TCRdb alone, since no DNA is present to check it. The CDR3 extends over 18 amino acids. Germline V gene lookup returns CDR1 SGHAT and CDR2 FQNNGV. The CDR3 here is CASSLDTWGGGEGNEQFF.

This chain joins TRBV7-9 and TRBJ2-7; TCRdb's D call, TRBD1, is unchecked because there is no DNA. There are 15 residues in the CDR3. Germline V gene sequence: CDR1 SEHNR, CDR2 FQNEAQ (reference sequence). The chain's CDR3 is CASSLSGAGNNEQYF.

The rearrangement joins TRBV5-1 to TRBJ2-1. This CDR3 is 13 amino acids long. From germline, CDR1 is SGHRS and CDR2 YFSETQ. CDR3 loop: CASSAFQTDEQFF.

The CDR3 sequence is CASTGSTLAKNIQYF. The chain is built from TRBV2 and TRBJ2-4; TCRdb proposes TRBD1, but this gene call is untestable without DNA. CDR1 and CDR2 (germline): SNHLY, FYNNEI. CDR3 length equals 15 residues.

The chain links TRBV5-1 to TRBJ2-3; the D call of TRBD1 rests on TCRdb alone, since no DNA is present to check it. CDR3 length equals 15 residues. Germline CDR1 is SGHRS and CDR2 is YFSETQ. The CDR3 reads CASSTGQGEIDTQYF.

The genes are TRBV15 and TRBJ2-2; the D call of TRBD2 rests on TCRdb alone, since no DNA is present to check it. The germline V gene has CDR1 LNHNV and CDR2 YYDKDF (reference sequence). The CDR3 contains 15 residues. CDR3 sequence: CATSRWASLPGELFF.

This sequence joins TRBV28 and TRBJ2-5; TCRdb picks TRBD2, but there is no DNA to check that call. This CDR3 spans 14 amino acids. Germline assignment: CDR1 MDHEN and CDR2 SYDVKM. CDR3 sequence reads: CASSQPTGLETQYF.